This TCR beta chain was sequenced in a study of human T cells and chemical hapten exposure. This clonotype has a count of ten or more. One entry per CDR3 protein, called by TCRdb with MiXCR from the RACE reads. The repertoire holds approximately 74,000 distinct CDR3 sequences, with approximately 29% as singletons. Time point denoted: patch test 1, 2 weeks after DPC sensitization. Treatment reported: therapeutic diphenylcyclopropenone sensitization with weekly scalp DPC. This material consisted of whole blood, taken in connection with sensitization to the hapten diphenylcyclopropenone (DPC). This TCR was recovered from a middle-aged man with alopecia areata. Some clones in this sample may be carry-over from other donors' samples.

CDR3 sequence (DNA): TGTGCCAGCAGTAAGAGGACAGCGTACAATGAAAAACTGTTTTTT. This sequence encodes CASSKRTAYNEKLFF. J is TRBJ1-4 and V is TRBV25-1, with D possibly being TRBD1 (6 bases). The ends were cut back, 5 bases at V and 5 bases at J, with 15 bases in the middle. This CDR3 is built from 15 residues. CDR1 and CDR2 (germline): MGHDK, SYGVNS. Full variable domain (rest looked up from reference TRBV25-1 and TRBJ1-4): EADIYQTPRYLVIGTGKKITLECSQTMGHDKMYWYQQDPGMELHLIHYSYGVNSTEKGDLSSESTVSRIRTEHFPLTLESARPSHTSQYLCASSKRTAYNEKLFFGSGTQLSVL.